The next 19 T cell receptor beta chains were all read from a single sample in a study of identical twins. Via MiXCR, TCRdb re-called the 5' RACE reads, giving one row per CDR3 protein. The profile covers about 190,000 distinct CDR3 sequences, with roughly 15% appearing a single time and 35% to 45% taken by the ten largest. This same sample was also taken into another study, of T cells expressing NK-cell markers.

The specimen was CD8+ T cells sorted from blood. These receptor sequences come from a woman under 30 in good health.

This clonotype was seen more than once but under ten times. J is TRBJ1-5 and V is TRBV18; the D gene is possibly TRBD1 (6 bases). In germline, CDR1 is KGHSH, CDR2 LQKENI. The CDR3 loop spans 14 amino acids. V was cut by 0 bases and J by 9 bases, with 12 bases left in between. The CDR3 DNA reads as TGTGCCAGCTCACCACCTTCAGGGGTTGGGCCCCAGCATTTT. Amino acids: CASSPPSGVGPQHF.

Many counts were recorded for this clonotype. This sequence joins TRBV12-3 or TRBV12-4 and TRBJ1-5; D is perhaps TRBD1 (5 bases). The CDR3 consists of 14 residues. The germline V and J ends were trimmed by 3 bases and 5 bases, with 11 bases remaining between them. Here the CDR3 DNA reads TGTGCCAGCAGTTTGGGTGACAGTTATCAGCCCCAGCATTTT. It yields the protein CASSLGDSYQPQHF.

This rearrangement joins TRBV4-3 to TRBJ1-4, with a weak D call TRBD1 (5 bases). Germline V gives CDR1 LGHNA, CDR2 YSLEER. The CDR3 is 14 residues long. V dropped 4 bases and J dropped 5 bases, with 11 bases sitting between them. The CDR3 bases are TGCGCCAGCAGCCCGAGGGGATCGAATGAAAAACTGTTTTTT. This gives the protein CASSPRGSNEKLFF.

This clonotype has a single count. A much bigger clone sits one base away, suggesting this may be a read error. The V gene is TRBV6-5, the J gene TRBJ2-1; D remains unclear. Germline V gene lookup returns CDR1 MNHEY and CDR2 SVGAGI. This CDR3 spans 11 amino acids. V lost 6 bases and J 8 bases, leaving 8 bases between the germline ends. The CDR3 here is CASSRNHEQFF. The CDR3 DNA reads as TGTGCCAGCAGCCGGAACCATGAGCAGTTCTTC.

V is TRBV27 and J is TRBJ2-5; D might be TRBD1 or TRBD2, each matching 5 bases. The CDR3 covers 15 residues. V lost 5 bases and J 5 bases, leaving 18 bases between the germline ends. Germline V gene lookup returns CDR1 MNHEY and CDR2 SMNVEV (reference sequence). For the CDR3, the DNA is TGTGCCAGCAGTCCTGGGATAGGGGACGGCGAGACCCAGTACTTC. This gives the protein CASSPGIGDGETQYF.

The V and J genes are TRBV5-1 and TRBJ2-1; 15 bases agree with TRBD2. The germline V gene has CDR1 SGHRS and CDR2 YFSETQ. This CDR3 region has 17 residues. V trimming: 3 bases; J trimming: 8 bases; junction bases outside the gene matches: 9. The CDR3 DNA reads TGCGCCAGCAGCTCTCGGACTAGCGGGGGGGCCCTCGATGAGCAGTTCTTC. This translates into CASSSRTSGGALDEQFF.

This clonotype was observed a few times. The chain carries TRBV11-2 and TRBJ2-1; 7 bases match TRBD2. V trimming: 3 bases; J trimming: 4 bases; junction bases outside the gene matches: 6. This CDR3 is built from 15 residues. Germline lookup yields CDR1 SGHAT and CDR2 FQNNGV. The CDR3 nucleotides read TGTGCCAGCAGCTTCCCAGCGGGGTATTACAATGAGCAGTTCTTC. Its protein product is CASSFPAGYYNEQFF.

This clonotype was counted a few times. The chain carries TRBV12-3 or TRBV12-4 and TRBJ2-6; TRBD1 aligns across 7 bases. The trim removed 6 bases at V and 4 bases at J, leaving 9 bases unmatched. The CDR3 covers 16 residues. The CDR3: CASRTTGAPGANVLTF. The CDR3 bases are TGTGCCAGCAGGACCACAGGGGCCCCAGGGGCCAACGTCCTGACTTTC.

The sample holds many counts of this clonotype. The chain couples TRBV5-1 to TRBJ2-1; no clear D gene. The CDR3 sequence is 12 residues long. Trimming left V 1 base short and J 5 bases short, with 4 bases between. CDR1 and CDR2 from the germline V gene are SGHRS and YFSETQ. CDR3: CASSLTNNEQFF. CDR3 DNA sequence: TGCGCCAGCAGCTTGACAAACAATGAGCAGTTCTTC.

This chain uses TRBV4-3 with TRBJ2-5, with TRBD2 matching over 13 bases. Germline V lookup: CDR1 LGHNA, CDR2 YSLEER. V lost 3 bases and J lost 1; bases outside the gene matches: 8. The CDR3 extends over 18 amino acids. CDR3 DNA sequence: TGCGCCAGCAGCCATGAGGGACTAGCGGGATCGGGCCAAGAGACCCAGTACTTC. This sequence encodes CASSHEGLAGSGQETQYF.

This clonotype was detected only a few times. This sequence joins TRBV29-1 and TRBJ1-2; 7 bases are shared with TRBD1. CDR1 is SQVTM, CDR2 ANQGSEA, per germline. The CDR3 is made up of 13 amino acids. Germline trimming cut 6 bases from V and 7 bases from J; bases unmatched to any gene: 11. DNA of the CDR3: TGCAGCGTAGCGGACAGGACAGAGGGTGGCTACACCTTC. This translates into CSVADRTEGGYTF.

V gene TRBV9 combines with J gene TRBJ1-1; D unresolved. The CDR3 loop spans 13 amino acids. Germline CDR1 SGDLS, CDR2 YYNGEE. The ends were cut back, 4 bases at V and 0 bases at J, with 7 bases in the middle. The CDR3 nucleotides read TGTGCCAGCAGCCCCTCAGTGAACACTGAAGCTTTCTTT. This codes for CASSPSVNTEAFF.

In its sample, this clonotype was seen a few times. The CDR3: CSVFRLAGEQFF. Written as DNA, the CDR3 is TGCAGCGTTTTCCGACTAGCGGGGGAGCAGTTCTTC. The V gene is TRBV29-1, the J gene TRBJ2-1; TRBD2 matches 11 bases. V lost 5 bases, J lost 10 bases, and 4 bases stayed unmatched. Germline V gene data show CDR1 as SQVTM and CDR2 as ANQGSEA. This CDR3 has 12 residues.

This clonotype showed up just a few times. This chain links TRBV7-9 with TRBJ2-1; 11 bases are shared with TRBD2. Germline loops: CDR1 SEHNR, CDR2 FQNEAQ (reference sequence). Trimming took 2 bases from V and 8 from J; bases not matched to a gene: 8. CDR3 size: 16 residues. CDR3 residues: CASSLPIAGGPDEQFF. The CDR3, as DNA: TGTGCCAGCAGCTTACCCATAGCGGGAGGGCCTGATGAGCAGTTCTTC. The full variable domain, rest sourced from reference TRBV7-9 and TRBJ2-1, is DTGVSQNPRHKITKRGQNVTFRCDPISEHNRLYWYRQTLGQGPEFLTYFQNEAQLEKSRLLSDRFSAERPKGSFSTLEIQRTEQGDSAMYLCASSLPIAGGPDEQFFGPGTRLTVL.

This clonotype was seen a handful of times. This sequence joins TRBV25-1 and TRBJ2-7; no firm D call. This CDR3 spans 12 amino acids. V was pared by 7 bases and J by 9 bases, with 16 bases between. Germline V lookup: CDR1 MGHDK, CDR2 SYGVNS. CDR3 amino acids: CASNLGLWGQYF. In DNA form, the CDR3 reads TGTGCCAGCAATTTAGGGTTGTGGGGGCAGTACTTC.

The chain combines TRBV20-1 with TRBJ1-4; 8 positions agree with TRBD1. Looked up from germline, CDR1 is DFQATT and CDR2 is SNEGSKA (reference sequence). The CDR3 loop spans 13 amino acids. V was clipped by 5 bases and J by 7 bases; unmatched bases: 6. The CDR3 DNA reads as TGCAGTGCTCGGGACAGGTCACCTGAAAAACTGTTTTTT. Translating it yields CSARDRSPEKLFF.

V is TRBV27 and J is TRBJ2-7, with D perhaps being TRBD1 or TRBD2 (7 bases each). Germline CDR1 is MNHEY and CDR2 is SMNVEV (reference sequence). The CDR3 is 16 amino acids. The germline V and J ends were trimmed by 5 bases and 4 bases, with 21 bases remaining between them. The DNA of the CDR3 is TGTGCCAGCAGTCTACGCGGGGCAGGGGGGGAATACGAGCAGTACTTC. As protein: CASSLRGAGGEYEQYF.

This clonotype has only a few counts. J is TRBJ2-2 and V is TRBV7-9, with 8 bases identical to TRBD2. With 5 bases clipped from V and 0 bases from J, the junction kept 8 bases outside the gene matches. Germline V gene sequence: CDR1 SEHNR, CDR2 FQNEAQ (reference sequence). The CDR3 sequence is 17 residues long. The CDR3 bases are TGTGCCAGCAGCCCGACCCAGCGGGGGCCGAACACCGGGGAGCTGTTTTTT. This sequence encodes CASSPTQRGPNTGELFF. The full variable domain, completed using reference TRBV7-9 and TRBJ2-2, is DTGVSQNPRHKITKRGQNVTFRCDPISEHNRLYWYRQTLGQGPEFLTYFQNEAQLEKSRLLSDRFSAERPKGSFSTLEIQRTEQGDSAMYLCASSPTQRGPNTGELFFGEGSRLTVL.

This clonotype has only a few counts. The V gene is TRBV12-5, the J gene TRBJ1-1; D gene unclear. The CDR3 sequence is 16 residues long. The V gene's germline CDR1 is LGHNT and CDR2 FRNRAP. Trimming took 5 bases from V and 1 from J, leaving 17 bases between them. In nucleotides, the CDR3 is TGTGCTAGTGGTCCCCGTCCTAAAAGGCCGAACACTGAAGCTTTCTTT. It codes for CASGPRPKRPNTEAFF. The full variable domain, its missing parts supplied by reference TRBV12-5 and TRBJ1-1, is DARVTQTPRHKVTEMGQEVTMRCQPILGHNTVFWYRQTMMQGLELLAYFRNRAPLDDSGMPKDRFSAEMPDATLATLKIQPSEPRDSAVYFCASGPRPKRPNTEAFFGQGTRLTVV.